A single sample is the source of the 13 T cell receptor beta chains below, sequenced in a study of blood T cell repertoires in COVID-19. Some clones are missing from TCRdb's copy, which holds only in-frame ones; the method was immunoSEQ multiplex PCR. In the table there are about 420,000 clones, around nine tenths of which are singletons. Sequenced material: peripheral blood. These TCRs come from a man younger than 35 with COVID-19, enrolled during active disease.

The V and J genes are TRBV2 and TRBJ2-1, with a weak D call TRBD1 (6 bases). Germline V CDR1 and CDR2: SNHLY, FYNNEI. The CDR3 is made up of 15 amino acids. The ends were cut back, 9 bases at V and 2 bases at J, with 17 bases in the middle. CDR3 loop: CARTRGGGPYNEQFF. The CDR3 bases are TGTGCCAGGACCAGAGGGGGTGGTCCCTACAATGAGCAGTTCTTC.

This sequence joins TRBV2 and TRBJ2-7; D might be TRBD2 (5 bases). V dropped 4 bases and J dropped 2 bases, with 12 bases sitting between them. Germline V lookup: CDR1 SNHLY, CDR2 FYNNEI. The CDR3 totals 14 residues. This CDR3 reads CASSGGPRTYEQYF. CDR3 DNA: TGTGCCAGCAGTGGAGGGCCCCGAACCTACGAGCAGTACTTC.

V is TRBV13 and J is TRBJ1-1; 8 bases line up with TRBD1. The CDR3 extends over 15 amino acids. CDR1 is PRHDT and CDR2 is FYEKMQ in the germline V gene (reference sequence). The ends lost 5 bases at V and 1 base at J; junction bases unmatched: 6. The CDR3 coding sequence is TGTGCCAGCAGCCCTGAGGGACAGGAGAACACTGAAGCTTTCTTT. Encoded protein: CASSPEGQENTEAFF.

The chain is built from TRBV19 and TRBJ2-5, with 11 positions matching TRBD2. Germline values: CDR1 LNHDA, CDR2 SQIVND (reference sequence). After removal of 5 bases from V and 5 bases from J, the junction contained 7 bases not matched to a gene. CDR3 length: 15 residues. The CDR3, as DNA: TGTGCCAGTAGTCTCCTAGCGGGGGGTACGGAGACCCAGTACTTC. Protein: CASSLLAGGTETQYF.

The V and J genes are TRBV19 and TRBJ2-3, with D possibly matching TRBD1 (6 bases). Between the trimmed V and J ends, which lost 4 bases and 8 bases, there was a span of 13 bases. The CDR3 is made up of 13 amino acids. Germline V gives CDR1 LNHDA, CDR2 SQIVND (reference sequence). In DNA form, the CDR3 reads TGTGCCAGTAGTAAGGGTGAGGGGGTTACGCAGTATTTT. Translated, it gives CASSKGEGVTQYF.

On this clone itself: The same CDR3 arises from other DNA sequences in this sample as well. The V call is TRBV5-1, the J call TRBJ1-2, with TRBD1 matching over 7 bases. After removal of 0 bases from V and 0 bases from J, the junction contained 2 bases not matched to a gene. Germline V lookup: CDR1 SGHRS, CDR2 YFSETQ. The CDR3 covers 15 residues. CDR3 in DNA: TGCGCCAGCAGCTTGGGACAGGGCGCTAACTATGGCTACACCTTC. The encoded protein is CASSLGQGANYGYTF.

The V and J genes are TRBV6-5 and TRBJ1-1; D is perhaps TRBD1 (6 bases). The germline V gene has CDR1 MNHEY and CDR2 SVGAGI. There are 14 residues in the CDR3. Trimming stripped 7 bases from V and 6 bases from J, with 18 bases between. Here the CDR3 reads CASIALDRFPEAFF. The CDR3 nucleotides are TGTGCCAGCATTGCTCTTGACAGGTTCCCTGAAGCTTTCTTT.

J is TRBJ2-5 and V is TRBV29-1; 9 bases fit TRBD2. The CDR3 has 14 residues. V trimming: 5 bases; J trimming: 5 bases; junction bases outside the gene matches: 9. Germline CDR1 is SQVTM and CDR2 is ANQGSEA. This CDR3 is CSVSGGRARETQYF. CDR3 in DNA: TGCAGCGTTTCAGGCGGGAGGGCCCGGGAGACCCAGTACTTC.

The chain is built from TRBV18 and TRBJ1-5, with 9 bases fitting TRBD1. V was clipped by 6 bases and J by 6 bases; unmatched bases: 6. Per germline, CDR1 KGHSH and CDR2 LQKENI. The CDR3 totals 14 residues. CDR3 coding DNA: TGTGCCAGCTCTCGGGACAGGGAGGGTCAGCCCCAGCATTTT. The encoded protein is CASSRDREGQPQHF.

The gene calls are TRBV7-3 and TRBJ2-5; 9 bases map to TRBD1. The CDR3 length is 15 residues. Germline-derived CDR1 and CDR2 are SGHTA and FQGTGA. Trimming at V came to 5 bases and at J to 5 bases, leaving 9 bases not matched to a gene. The CDR3 DNA sequence: TGTGCCAGCAGCCTAGGGGGACAGGGTATTGAGACCCAGTACTTC. This encodes CASSLGGQGIETQYF.

V is TRBV27 and J is TRBJ2-5; D may be TRBD2 (5 bases). This CDR3 comprises 14 residues. CDR1 and CDR2 (germline): MNHEY, SMNVEV (reference sequence). V was shortened by 5 bases and J by 0 bases, with 10 bases between the two germline ends. The CDR3 loop is CASSPDYYQETQYF. Here the CDR3 DNA reads TGTGCCAGCAGTCCAGACTACTACCAAGAGACCCAGTACTTC.

This chain uses TRBV24-1 with TRBJ2-5; TRBD1 agrees at 9 bases. The CDR3 runs to 17 residues. CDR1 KGHDR and CDR2 SFDVKD come from the germline V gene. V trimming: 1 base; J trimming: 2 bases; junction bases outside the gene matches: 7. As DNA, the CDR3 is TGTGCCACCAGTGATTTCTTCGGGACAGGGAGGCAAGAGACCCAGTACTTC. It codes for CATSDFFGTGRQETQYF.

This chain connects TRBV7-9 to TRBJ2-3; D is unclear. Germline V CDR1 and CDR2: SEHNR, FQNEAQ (reference sequence). The CDR3 runs to 15 residues. V dropped 0 bases and J dropped 0 bases, with 7 bases sitting between them. The CDR3 DNA reads as TGTGCCAGCAGCTTAGCTAGCCGGAGCACAGATACGCAGTATTTT. Its protein is CASSLASRSTDTQYF. The whole variable domain, remainder taken from reference TRBV7-9 and TRBJ2-3, is DTGVSQNPRHKITKRGQNVTFRCDPISEHNRLYWYRQTLGQGPEFLTYFQNEAQLEKSRLLSDRFSAERPKGSFSTLEIQRTEQGDSAMYLCASSLASRSTDTQYFGPGTRLTVL.